The 5 T cell receptor beta chains reported below all come from one sample, sequenced in a study of blood T cell repertoires in COVID-19. Clones were sequenced by immunoSEQ multiplex PCR, and TCRdb holds only the in-frame ones, with some missing. The repertoire holds 150,000 to 200,000 clones, around 87% seen once, with 2.5% to 3.5% in the top ten. The sequenced sample was peripheral blood. The receptor set was obtained from a man aged 40-49 years with active or convalescent COVID-19.

The chain joins TRBV28 to TRBJ2-7, with a weak D call TRBD1 (5 bases). The CDR3 totals 12 residues. V was clipped by 8 bases and J by 3 bases, with 11 bases between them. The germline CDR1 and CDR2 sequences are MDHEN and SYDVKM. CDR3 in DNA: TGTGCCAGCGTCACTGACAGCTACGAGCAGTACTTC. It yields the protein CASVTDSYEQYF. The full variable domain, its missing parts supplied by reference TRBV28 and TRBJ2-7, is DVKVTQSSRYLVKRTGEKVFLECVQDMDHENMFWYRQDPGLGLRLIYFSYDVKMKEKGDIPEGYSVSREKKERFSLILESASTNQTSMYLCASVTDSYEQYFGPGTRLTVT.

A note on this clone: Other DNA sequences within the sample encode an identical CDR3. The chain recombines TRBV18 with TRBJ1-6; 11 bases fit TRBD1. Germline lookup yields CDR1 KGHSH and CDR2 LQKENI. V was clipped by 2 bases and J by 7 bases; unmatched bases: 1. The CDR3 extends over 15 amino acids. CDR3 coding DNA: TGTGCCAGCTCACCAGGGACAGGGGGGAATTCACCCCTCCACTTT. This encodes CASSPGTGGNSPLHF. Full variable domain (rest looked up from reference TRBV18 and TRBJ1-6): NAGVMQNPRHLVRRRGQEARLRCSPMKGHSHVYWYRQLPEEGLKFMVYLQKENIIDESGMPKERFSAEFPKEGPSILRIQQVVRGDSAAYFCASSPGTGGNSPLHFGNGTRLTVT.

In its sample, this clone was seen a few times. The chain joins TRBV11-3 to TRBJ2-7, with 8 bases identical to TRBD1. V shed 5 bases and J 1 base; nucleotides not matched to a gene: 7. The length of the CDR3 is 15 residues. CDR1 is SGHNT and CDR2 is YENEEA in the germline V gene. The CDR3 spells CASSPGQGPSYEQYF. CDR3 sequence (DNA): TGTGCCAGCAGCCCCGGACAGGGCCCTTCCTACGAGCAGTACTTC.

The V gene is TRBV5-1, the J gene TRBJ2-5; 10 bases fit TRBD2. The junction had 1 base not matched to a gene; V was cut back by 0 bases and J by 2 bases. The germline CDR1 and CDR2 sequences are SGHRS and YFSETQ. This CDR3 is built from 15 residues. The CDR3 region is CASSLDSGGQETQYF. For the CDR3, the DNA is TGCGCCAGCAGCTTGGATAGCGGGGGGCAAGAGACCCAGTACTTC.

The chain carries TRBV9 and TRBJ2-7, with 12 bases that match TRBD2. Trimming at V came to 3 bases and at J to 2 bases, leaving 0 bases not matched to a gene. The CDR3 runs 14 residues. Germline loops: CDR1 SGDLS, CDR2 YYNGEE. CDR3 DNA: TGTGCCAGCAGCGGGACTAGCGGGGCCTACGAGCAGTACTTC. Translated: CASSGTSGAYEQYF.